Included here is one T cell receptor (beta chain) sequence, with context. Its antigen is still unknown. TCRdb itself ran the multiplex PCR reads through MiXCR, one entry per CDR3 protein. This table has 270,000 or so distinct CDR3 sequences, over 25% appearing once. Breast cancer patients provided tissue from their axillary draining lymph nodes. V was pared by 6 bases and J by 4 bases, with 12 bases between. The CDR3 loop spans 12 amino acids. The germline V gene encodes CDR1 SQVTM and CDR2 ANQGSEA. The data stem from a study of breast tumors, draining lymph nodes, adjacent tissues. General study findings and limits: Tumors had less TCR diversity than lymph nodes, more than nontumor tissue. Most tumor T cells seemingly derive from lymph node, then expand in tumor. Luminal-like breast cancer showed significantly higher tumor–nontumor repertoire similarity than basal-like.

Sequenced sample: axillary lymph node tissue. This receptor was obtained from a female donor with breast cancer. Some clones in this sample may be carry-over from other donors' samples. The J gene is TRBJ1-1, the V gene TRBV29-1; possibly TRBD1 for D (6 bases). The DNA for the CDR3 is TGCAGCGTGTACAGGGTGGGCACTGAAGCTTTCTTT. It is translated as CSVYRVGTEAFF.